The 31 T cell receptor beta chains in this list originate from one sample, sequenced in a study of T cells in pancreatic ductal adenocarcinoma. Measured with immunoSEQ multiplex PCR; TCRdb has only the in-frame clones, and not every one. The sample consists of over 100,000 clones, nearly 95% of them appearing once. Selected pancreatic ductal adenocarcinoma patients had undergone surgery without neoadjuvant therapy. Material: PBMCs. These receptors all stem from a human donor with pancreatic ductal adenocarcinoma.

The chain recombines TRBV6-4 with TRBJ1-5; D perhaps matches TRBD1 (5 bases). CDR1 is MRHNA and CDR2 is SNTAGT in the germline V gene. Trimming removed 6 bases at V and 3 bases at J, with 9 bases between. The length of the CDR3 is 13 residues. This CDR3 reads CASSPDINQPQHF. For the CDR3, the DNA is TGTGCCAGCAGCCCGGACATCAATCAGCCCCAGCATTTT.

The chain combines TRBV28 with TRBJ2-2; D perhaps matches TRBD1 (6 bases). The CDR3 has 12 residues. The V gene lost 8 bases and the J gene lost 4 bases, with 8 bases spanning the gap. CDR1 and CDR2 from the germline V gene are MDHEN and SYDVKM. The CDR3 DNA sequence: TGTGCCAGCGGACAGACCACCGGGGAGCTGTTTTTT. Amino acids: CASGQTTGELFF. Full variable domain (remainder filled in from reference TRBV28 and TRBJ2-2): DVKVTQSSRYLVKRTGEKVFLECVQDMDHENMFWYRQDPGLGLRLIYFSYDVKMKEKGDIPEGYSVSREKKERFSLILESASTNQTSMYLCASGQTTGELFFGEGSRLTVL.

The chain links TRBV7-8 to TRBJ2-2; 7 bases are shared with TRBD2. The CDR3 totals 16 residues. Germline V gene lookup returns CDR1 SGHVS and CDR2 FQNEAQ. V was clipped by 1 base and J by 6 bases; unmatched bases: 8. In DNA form, the CDR3 reads TGTGCCAGCAGCTTAGGGTGGTCGGGGGGTCCCGGGGAGCTGTTTTTT. This encodes CASSLGWSGGPGELFF.

The chain combines TRBV5-1 with TRBJ2-5; no definite D call. CDR1 and CDR2 (germline): SGHRS, YFSETQ. V was trimmed by 3 bases and J by 1 base, leaving 13 bases between them. The CDR3 sequence is 15 residues long. This CDR3 is CASSSLLPSQETQYF. In DNA form, the CDR3 reads TGCGCCAGCAGCTCACTACTACCATCCCAAGAGACCCAGTACTTC.

The CDR3, as DNA: TGTGCCAGCAGCGCGGGGGCGGGAGGCTCCTTGGGCTACGAGCAGTACTTC. Translating it yields CASSAGAGGSLGYEQYF. The chain recombines TRBV9 with TRBJ2-7; TRBD2 matches at 8 bases. The CDR3 consists of 17 residues. V was pared by 3 bases and J by 3 bases, with 14 bases of the junction left unmatched. Germline loops: CDR1 SGDLS, CDR2 YYNGEE.

This rearrangement joins TRBV4-3 to TRBJ2-5, with D possibly being TRBD1 (6 bases). Per the germline V gene, CDR1 is LGHNA and CDR2 is YSLEER. The CDR3 covers 11 residues. CDR3 bases: TGCGGGTCGGCAGGGGACGAGACCCAGTACTTC. As protein: CGSAGDETQYF.

This clone was found once. The rearrangement joins TRBV18 to TRBJ2-6; D remains unclear. V was cut by 3 bases and J by 0 bases, with 9 bases left in between. CDR1 and CDR2 (germline): KGHSH, LQKENI. The CDR3 is made up of 16 amino acids. DNA for the CDR3: TGTGCCAGCTCACCCCAGGCCAGCTCTGGGGCCAACGTCCTGACTTTC. Residues: CASSPQASSGANVLTF.

The V and J genes are TRBV9 and TRBJ1-3; D is possibly TRBD1 (6 bases). The V and J ends lost 2 bases and 3 bases respectively, with 12 bases between them. The V gene's germline CDR1 is SGDLS and CDR2 YYNGEE. The length of the CDR3 is 15 residues. The CDR3 reads CASSVLGAGGNTIYF. The CDR3 nucleotides are TGTGCCAGCAGCGTTTTGGGGGCAGGTGGAAACACCATATATTTT.

The rearrangement joins TRBV5-1 to TRBJ2-1; 11 positions agree with TRBD1. Unmatched junction bases numbered 2, after V lost 0 bases and J lost 6 bases. This CDR3 has 15 amino acids. Germline lookup yields CDR1 SGHRS and CDR2 YFSETQ. The CDR3 DNA reads as TGCGCCAGCAGCTTGGTAGGGACAGGGGGCAATGAGCAGTTCTTC. This encodes CASSLVGTGGNEQFF.

This sequence joins TRBV7-6 and TRBJ2-2; D uncertain. The germline V gene encodes CDR1 SGHVS and CDR2 FNYEAQ. V lost 3 bases and J lost 2, with 10 bases in between. The CDR3 spans 15 residues. The CDR3 sequence is CASSLNTVNTGELFF. The CDR3 nucleotides are TGTGCCAGCAGCTTGAACACAGTCAACACCGGGGAGCTGTTTTTT.

The J gene is TRBJ1-3, the V gene TRBV9; 7 bases match TRBD1. The CDR3 is made up of 15 amino acids. The germline gives CDR1 SGDLS, CDR2 YYNGEE. V lost 0 bases to trimming and J lost 3 bases; unmatched junction nucleotides: 3. The CDR3 DNA reads TGTGCCAGCAGCGTAGAACAGGGGCATGGAAACACCATATATTTT. Its protein is CASSVEQGHGNTIYF.

For the CDR3, the DNA is TGTGCCAGTAGGCCGCCTAGCGGGAGAGGGGGCACCGGGGAGCTGTTTTTT. This codes for CASRPPSGRGGTGELFF. The chain combines TRBV19 with TRBJ2-2, with TRBD2 matching 10 bases. Germline V lookup: CDR1 LNHDA, CDR2 SQIVND (reference sequence). The CDR3 contains 17 residues. Losses at the gene ends were 6 bases for V and 4 bases for J; bases not matched to a gene: 11.

There are a few counts of this clone. This chain joins TRBV27 and TRBJ1-1; D gene unclear. The CDR3 runs 12 residues. The germline V and J ends were trimmed by 4 bases and 4 bases, with 7 bases remaining between them. CDR1 and CDR2 (germline): MNHEY, SMNVEV (reference sequence). The CDR3 reads CASSYGGTEAFF. In DNA, the CDR3 is TGTGCCAGCAGTTACGGAGGCACTGAAGCTTTCTTT.

In nucleotides, the CDR3 is TGTGCCACCAGCACAGCCGGACAGGACGAGCAGTACTTC. Its protein product is CATSTAGQDEQYF. The chain uses TRBV15 and TRBJ2-7; 7 bases line up with TRBD1. The J segment lost 5 bases and the V segment lost 4 bases, leaving 5 bases of the junction unmatched. This CDR3 is built from 13 residues. Germline assignment: CDR1 LNHNV and CDR2 YYDKDF (reference sequence). The whole variable domain, filled in from reference TRBV15 and TRBJ2-7, reads DAMVIQNPRYQVTQFGKPVTLSCSQTLNHNVMYWYQQKSSQAPKLLFHYYDKDFNNEADTPDNFQSRRPNTSFCFLDIRSPGLGDTAMYLCATSTAGQDEQYFGPGTRLTVT.

The chain couples TRBV5-4 to TRBJ2-1; 11 nucleotides match TRBD2. Germline lookup yields CDR1 SGHNT and CDR2 YYREEE (reference sequence). The CDR3 contains 17 residues. V trimming: 4 bases; J trimming: 8 bases; junction bases outside the gene matches: 14. CDR3 nucleotides: TGTGCCAGCAGCCCGGGACTAGCGGATTCAGGGGTGGATGAGCAGTTCTTC. Translation: CASSPGLADSGVDEQFF.

This clone was detected only once. The chain couples TRBV5-1 to TRBJ2-6; D possibly corresponds to TRBD2 (6 bases). The CDR3 has 16 residues. Trimming removed 7 bases from V and 2 bases from J, with 16 bases in between. The germline gives CDR1 SGHRS, CDR2 YFSETQ. CDR3 protein: CASGGLPIAGANVLTF. CDR3 sequence (DNA): TGCGCCAGCGGTGGACTACCTATTGCTGGGGCCAACGTCCTGACTTTC.

This clone was seen only once. The chain combines TRBV11-2 with TRBJ2-5; 7 bases fit TRBD2. Unmatched junction bases numbered 10, after V lost 7 bases and J lost 2 bases. CDR1 SGHAT and CDR2 FQNNGV come from the germline V gene. This CDR3 comprises 15 residues. CDR3 nucleotides: TGTGCCAGCAACCCAACTGGGGGGGAACAAGAGACCCAGTACTTC. It yields the protein CASNPTGGEQETQYF.

Only one count was recorded for this clone. This rearrangement joins TRBV19 to TRBJ2-5, with 7 bases aligning to TRBD2. Germline assignment: CDR1 LNHDA and CDR2 SQIVND (reference sequence). V lost 1 base, J lost 1 base, and 0 bases stayed unmatched. The CDR3 has 14 amino acids. The CDR3 protein is CASSIGLAQETQYF. CDR3 coding DNA: TGTGCCAGTAGTATAGGACTAGCCCAAGAGACCCAGTACTTC.

The chain recombines TRBV4-3 with TRBJ2-7; perhaps TRBD2 as D (5 bases). In germline, CDR1 is LGHNA, CDR2 YSLEER. The CDR3 is made up of 13 amino acids. Between the trimmed V and J ends, which lost 3 bases and 6 bases, there was a span of 12 bases. This CDR3 reads CASSQESSSEQYF. CDR3 in DNA: TGCGCCAGCAGCCAGGAGTCTAGCTCCGAGCAGTACTTC.

A note on this clone: Other DNA sequences within the sample encode an identical CDR3. The chain links TRBV5-1 to TRBJ2-1; 8 nucleotides agree with TRBD2. Germline V CDR1 and CDR2: SGHRS, YFSETQ. The junction had 2 bases not matched to a gene; V was cut back by 0 bases and J by 0 bases. The CDR3 spans 16 residues. CDR3 coding DNA: TGCGCCAGCAGCTTGGCCGGGAGGGGCTCCTACAATGAGCAGTTCTTC. Amino acids: CASSLAGRGSYNEQFF.

The rearrangement uses TRBV5-4 and TRBJ1-2, with unresolved D. V gave up 2 bases and J gave up 0 bases, with 11 bases separating them. Germline V gene lookup returns CDR1 SGHNT and CDR2 YYREEE (reference sequence). The CDR3 sequence is 15 residues long. In DNA, the CDR3 is TGTGCCAGCAGCTTATCACATGTCGCTAACTATGGCTACACCTTC. Translating gives CASSLSHVANYGYTF. The full variable domain, in which reference TRBV5-4 and TRBJ1-2 provide the parts outside the CDR3, is ETGVTQSPTHLIKTRGQQVTLRCSSQSGHNTVSWYQQALGQGPQFIFQYYREEENGRGNFPPRFSGLQFPNYSSELNVNALELDDSALYLCASSLSHVANYGYTFGSGTRLTVV.

The chain has TRBV18 and TRBJ1-1, with 7 bases identical to TRBD1. The V segment lost 8 bases and the J segment 1 base; nucleotides outside the gene matches: 13. Germline values: CDR1 KGHSH, CDR2 LQKENI. This CDR3 region has 16 residues. The CDR3 spells CASTVQKTGTNTEAFF. The CDR3, as DNA: TGTGCCAGCACGGTTCAGAAGACAGGGACGAACACTGAAGCTTTCTTT. Full variable domain (missing parts from reference TRBV18 and TRBJ1-1): NAGVMQNPRHLVRRRGQEARLRCSPMKGHSHVYWYRQLPEEGLKFMVYLQKENIIDESGMPKERFSAEFPKEGPSILRIQQVVRGDSAAYFCASTVQKTGTNTEAFFGQGTRLTVV.

The V gene is TRBV19, the J gene TRBJ2-2, with TRBD1 matching over 7 bases. Trimming took 4 bases from V and 5 from J; bases not matched to a gene: 7. The CDR3 has 15 amino acids. The germline V gene encodes CDR1 LNHDA and CDR2 SQIVND (reference sequence). The CDR3 bases are TGTGCCAGTAGTAGACAGGGAATTGGAACCGGGGAGCTGTTTTTT. Translating gives CASSRQGIGTGELFF.

The chain carries TRBV10-3 and TRBJ2-7; a possible D gene is TRBD1 (5 bases). CDR1 is ENHRY and CDR2 is SYGVKD in the germline V gene. The CDR3 sequence is 12 residues long. Trimming removed 11 bases from V and 7 bases from J, with 18 bases in between. CDR3 protein: CAVWQGIEEQYF. The CDR3 coding sequence is TGTGCCGTCTGGCAGGGAATAGAAGAGCAGTACTTC.

The table lists this clone with a count of one. The genes are TRBV29-1 and TRBJ2-3, with D perhaps TRBD1 (6 bases). CDR3 length: 14 residues. Trimming stripped 1 base from V and 2 bases from J, with 10 bases between. Looked up from germline, CDR1 is SQVTM and CDR2 is ANQGSEA. For the CDR3, the DNA is TGCAGCGTTGAAGCAGGGGTGGCCACAGATACGCAGTATTTT. Its protein is CSVEAGVATDTQYF.

The CDR3 reads CASSFGPGGYEQYF. In nucleotides, the CDR3 is TGTGCCAGCAGCTTTGGACCGGGAGGCTACGAGCAGTACTTC. The chain joins TRBV11-2 to TRBJ2-7; 7 bases match TRBD2. The CDR3 spans 14 residues. The germline CDR1 and CDR2 sequences are SGHAT and FQNNGV. V lost 3 bases, J lost 3 bases, and 5 bases stayed unmatched.

The rearrangement joins TRBV29-1 to TRBJ1-2; 10 nucleotides match TRBD1. CDR3 length: 14 residues. Germline CDR1 reads SQVTM; CDR2 reads ANQGSEA. V lost 1 base and J lost 4; bases outside the gene matches: 3. CDR3 protein: CSVEVGQGIYGYTF. The CDR3 DNA reads TGCAGCGTTGAAGTGGGACAGGGGATCTATGGCTACACCTTC.

The chain employs TRBV30 and TRBJ1-2; weak D call: TRBD1 (6 bases). Germline V gene lookup returns CDR1 GTSNPN and CDR2 SVGIG (reference sequence). V was clipped by 4 bases and J by 8 bases, with 23 bases between them. The CDR3 contains 15 residues. This CDR3 is CAWTPLHSGGRGYTF. CDR3 DNA: TGTGCCTGGACCCCACTCCACTCGGGGGGCCGGGGCTACACCTTC.

The V and J genes are TRBV7-9 and TRBJ2-7, with D possibly matching TRBD1 (5 bases). This CDR3 has 13 amino acids. Trimming took 1 base from V and 3 from J, leaving 7 bases between them. The V gene's germline CDR1 is SEHNR and CDR2 FQNEAQ (reference sequence). This chain's CDR3 is CASSLDRGYEQYF. The CDR3 DNA reads TGTGCCAGCAGCTTAGATAGGGGCTACGAGCAGTACTTC.

The chain is built from TRBV4-1 and TRBJ2-2, with 9 bases fitting TRBD2. Germline assignment: CDR1 MGHRA and CDR2 YSYEKL. J lost 6 bases, V lost 3 bases, and 11 bases had no gene match. CDR3 size: 17 residues. The CDR3 spells CASSHQGSGRGSGELFF. For the CDR3, the DNA is TGCGCCAGCAGCCACCAAGGTAGCGGGAGAGGGTCCGGGGAGCTGTTTTTT.

This rearrangement joins TRBV7-8 to TRBJ2-7; maybe TRBD2 (6 bases). The CDR3 length is 14 residues. In germline, CDR1 is SGHVS, CDR2 FQNEAQ. V was clipped by 2 bases and J by 3 bases, with 11 bases between them. CDR3 protein: CASSLTGLLYEQYF. CDR3 DNA: TGTGCCAGCAGCTTAACGGGACTGCTCTACGAGCAGTACTTC.